This is a list of T cell receptor beta chains from one sample in a study of Graves' ophthalmopathy and Graves' hyperthyroidism. One entry per CDR3 protein results from TCRdb running MiXCR on the multiplex PCR reads. The repertoire holds 200,000 to 250,000 distinct CDR3 sequences, 20% to 25% seen once, with around two fifths in the top ten. The sample taken for sequencing was peripheral blood. The receptors come from a woman between 50 and 59 years old with Graves' ophthalmopathy. CDR3s include the opening cysteine and the closing phenylalanine or tryptophan. Each record gives: V gene, J gene, D gene, clone size, CDR3 DNA, CDR3 protein. D genes are given only for firm matches. Some rows mark clone size as missing; the rest say once, few, many or name a class of expanded clone.

TRBV3-1	TRBJ2-7	TRBD2	many	TGTGCCAGCAGCCAATCTCCCCCTTCCCTAGCGGGAAGGATCGAGCAGTACTTC	CASSQSPPSLAGRIEQYF
TRBV5-1	TRBJ2-7	-	few	TGCGCCAGCAGCTTGAAACGGACGCAGGTTCCCTACGAGCAGTACTTC	CASSLKRTQVPYEQYF
TRBV6-1	TRBJ1-2	-	-	TGTGCCAGCAGTGAGCGGAGGGGCAACTATGGCTACACCTTC	CASSERRGNYGYTF
TRBV30	TRBJ1-1	-	few	TGTGCCTGGAGTGTAAACAGCGTGAGCACTGAAGCTTTCTTT	CAWSVNSVSTEAFF
TRBV6-4	TRBJ2-7	TRBD1	many	TGTGCCAGCAGAATATTTTCGGGACAGCACTACTCCTACGAGCAGTACTTC	CASRIFSGQHYSYEQYF
TRBV20-1	TRBJ2-7	-	many	TGCAGTGCTAGAGATTGGAGGGGATTGTTCTACGAGCAGTACTTC	CSARDWRGLFYEQYF
TRBV10-3	TRBJ2-2	TRBD2	many	TGTGCCATCAGAGGGACTACAAACACCGGGGAGCTGTTTTTT	CAIRGTTNTGELFF
TRBV6-4	TRBJ2-7	-	many	TGTGCCAGCCCCCATAACCGGACCAGGAACGAGCAGTACTTC	CASPHNRTRNEQYF
TRBV27	TRBJ2-7	TRBD1	many	TGTGCCAGCAAGGGGGCAGGGTCCTTCTCCTACGAGCAGTACTTC	CASKGAGSFSYEQYF
TRBV2	TRBJ2-7	-	many	TGTGCCAGCAGTGGGGCAGGGGAGAGTTTCGAGCAGTACTTC	CASSGAGESFEQYF
TRBV20-1	TRBJ2-5	-	-	TGCAGTGCTCACGGAGGGGAGACCCAGTACTTC	CSAHGGETQYF
TRBV6-1	TRBJ2-7	-	many	TGTGCCAGCAGTGAATTGACCCTATCCTACGAGCAGTACTTC	CASSELTLSYEQYF
TRBV18	TRBJ1-2	-	many	TGTGCCAGCTCGCCGGATGGCTATGGCTACACCTTC	CASSPDGYGYTF
TRBV29-1	TRBJ1-1	-	many	TGCAGCGGGTTACAGGGACGGTATCTGAACACTGAAGCTTTCTTT	CSGLQGRYLNTEAFF
TRBV11-3	TRBJ2-5	TRBD2	-	TGTGCCAGCAGCCCTTCCGGACTAGCGGAAGAGACCCAGTACTTC	CASSPSGLAEETQYF
TRBV19	TRBJ2-5	-	many	TGTGCCAGACCCGAAACACAGGAAGAGACCCAGTACTTC	CARPETQEETQYF
TRBV7-2	TRBJ2-5	TRBD2	once	TGTGCCAGCAGCTTGGGCGGGAGGGTTGAGACCCAGTACTTC	CASSLGGRVETQYF
TRBV29-1	TRBJ1-2	TRBD1	many	TGCAGCGTTGATGCCGGGACAGGGTTTGGCTACACCTTC	CSVDAGTGFGYTF
TRBV19	TRBJ1-5	-	-	TGTGCCAGTAGTAAGGGCTCTCGTCAGCCCCAGCATTTT	CASSKGSRQPQHF
TRBV19	TRBJ2-5	-	-	TGTGCCAGTAGTCTAGACAGACGAGAGACCCAGTACTTC	CASSLDRRETQYF
TRBV7-9	TRBJ1-1	-	-	TGTGCCAGCAGCTTCGCCGGGAACACTGAAGCTTTCTTT	CASSFAGNTEAFF
TRBV5-1	TRBJ2-7	TRBD2	-	TGCGCCAGCAGCTCCCAGGGTGCGGGAGGGCCGGAGTACTTC	CASSSQGAGGPEYF
TRBV7-2	TRBJ2-5	-	many	TGTGCCAGCAGCCCTCGGCAGGCCCAGTACTTC	CASSPRQAQYF
TRBV15	TRBJ2-7	-	once	TGTGCCACCAGCAGAGATCTAGGGCGTCCAACGAGCGAGCAGTACTTC	CATSRDLGRPTSEQYF
TRBV6-1	TRBJ2-2	TRBD2	-	TGTGCCAGCAGTCTGGGACTAGCGACCACCGGGGAGCTGTTTTTT	CASSLGLATTGELFF
TRBV30	TRBJ2-2	-	few	TGTGCCTGGAGTGGACAGATTTACACCGGGGAGCTGTTTTTT	CAWSGQIYTGELFF
TRBV18	TRBJ1-2	-	few	TGTGCCAGCTCACCACGGGTGCTGGGAGAGGGATATGGCTACACCTTC	CASSPRVLGEGYGYTF
TRBV11-1	TRBJ1-1	-	-	TGTGCCAGCAGCTTAGCTCTGGGCACTGAAGCTTTCTTT	CASSLALGTEAFF
TRBV11-2	TRBJ2-5	-	-	TGTGCCAGCAGCCCAACGACTCGGCAAGAGACCCAGTACTTC	CASSPTTRQETQYF
TRBV12-3/TRBV12-4	TRBJ2-5	-	-	TGTGCCAGCAGTAGTGCGAACTACCAAGAGACCCAGTACTTC	CASSSANYQETQYF
TRBV7-2	TRBJ2-7	-	many	TGTGCCAGCAGCTTAATCTCCTACGAGCAGTACTTC	CASSLISYEQYF
TRBV19	TRBJ1-2	TRBD1	many	TGTGCCAGTAGTCCCAGGACAGGGTCAAGCTATGGCTACACCTTC	CASSPRTGSSYGYTF
TRBV11-2	TRBJ2-1	TRBD2	-	TGTGCCAGCAGCTCCAGACTAGCGGCCTCCAATGAGCAGTTCTTC	CASSSRLAASNEQFF
TRBV6-1	TRBJ2-7	-	many	TGTGCCAGCAGTAGCGACAGGTACTACGAGCAGTACTTC	CASSSDRYYEQYF
TRBV5-1	TRBJ2-3	-	many	TGCGCCAGCGCCCTGGGACAAAGCACAGATACGCAGTATTTT	CASALGQSTDTQYF
TRBV3-1	TRBJ2-5	-	many	TGTGCCAGCAGCCTCCGCACTTACACGGCCAGGGAGACCCAGTACTTC	CASSLRTYTARETQYF
TRBV12-3/TRBV12-4	TRBJ2-1	-	few	TGTGCCAGCAGTTTGGGGGCGGGAGCCCCTTACAATGAGCAGTTCTTC	CASSLGAGAPYNEQFF
TRBV12-3/TRBV12-4	TRBJ1-3	TRBD1	-	TGTGCCAGCAGCCCACAGGGGTCTGGCTCTGGAAACACCATATATTTT	CASSPQGSGSGNTIYF
TRBV3-1	TRBJ2-2	TRBD2	-	TGTGCCAGCAGCCGCCTCGCCAGCGGGAGGACCGGGGAGCTGTTTTTT	CASSRLASGRTGELFF
TRBV11-2	TRBJ1-2	TRBD1	many	TGTGCCAGCACCGTAGACAGGGGGGTAAACTATGGCTACACCTTC	CASTVDRGVNYGYTF
TRBV6-1	TRBJ1-2	-	-	TGTGCCAGCAGTGATACTTATGGCTACACCTTC	CASSDTYGYTF
TRBV11-2	TRBJ2-7	-	-	TGTGCCAGCAGCTTAACCGGGTTCGGGGTAAGCTCCTACGAGCAGTACTTC	CASSLTGFGVSSYEQYF
TRBV4-1	TRBJ2-5	TRBD2	-	TGCGCCAGCAGCCATTTTGCGGGAGGGAAGGAGACCCAGTACTTC	CASSHFAGGKETQYF
TRBV12-3/TRBV12-4	TRBJ2-5	-	many	TGTGCCAGCAGTTGGGGCGGGAATCAAGAGACCCAGTACTTC	CASSWGGNQETQYF
TRBV12-3/TRBV12-4	TRBJ2-4	-	-	TGTGCCAGCACCGGCAGGGGAAACATTCAGTACTTC	CASTGRGNIQYF
TRBV5-1	TRBJ2-7	TRBD2	many	TGCGCCAGCAGCGTAACTAGCGGGCCGTCATACGAGCAGTACTTC	CASSVTSGPSYEQYF
TRBV29-1	TRBJ2-7	-	many	TGCAGCGTTGAAGGGAATGGGAACGAGCAGTACTTC	CSVEGNGNEQYF
TRBV12-3/TRBV12-4	TRBJ2-1	-	many	TGTGCCAGCAGTTCTACAGGGTATGAGCAGTTCTTC	CASSSTGYEQFF
TRBV28	TRBJ2-7	-	many	TGTGCCAGCAGTTCGCACGTTGGGGTAGGGGGTCACGAGCAGTACTTC	CASSSHVGVGGHEQYF
TRBV4-2	TRBJ1-6	-	many	TGTGCCAGCAGCCAAGATTTGGCAGGGGCCAGGGATTCACCCCTCCACTTT	CASSQDLAGARDSPLHF
TRBV24-1	TRBJ1-2	-	many	TGTGCCACCAGTGATTTAGGGACCTCCCATGGCTACACCTTC	CATSDLGTSHGYTF
TRBV10-3	TRBJ2-4	-	-	TGTGCCATCAGTGCCGGGGATTTAGCCAAAAACATTCAGTACTTC	CAISAGDLAKNIQYF
TRBV6-1	TRBJ2-7	-	once	TGTGCCAGCAGCTTCCAAGGACCTATGTTCGGCGAGCAGTACTTC	CASSFQGPMFGEQYF
TRBV3-1	TRBJ1-6	-	many	TGTGCCAGCAGCCAAGCTCGTGGATCACCCCTCCACTTT	CASSQARGSPLHF